This T cell receptor beta chain comes out of a study of T cells in Graves' hyperthyroidism and ophthalmopathy. V gave up 3 bases and J gave up 3 bases, with 6 bases separating them. The CDR3 length is 12 residues. From germline, CDR1 is MGHDK and CDR2 SYGVNS. This clonotype occurred many times. The TCR beta CDR3 regions underwent amplification using RNA transcripts as the source. The HTBI primer set drove a first-round RT-PCR of the TCR CDR3. Using its own MiXCR run on the multiplex PCR reads, TCRdb lists one record per CDR3 protein. The sample carries more than 350,000 distinct CDR3 sequences, approximately 14% recorded once.

The genes are TRBV25-1 and TRBJ2-7; D call uncertain. The source material was blood. The receptor's source is a woman in her twenties or thirties with Graves' ophthalmopathy. This CDR3 is CASSEKFYEQYF. CDR3 coding DNA: TGTGCCAGCAGTGAGAAATTCTACGAGCAGTACTTC.